Here is one TCR beta chain with its context. Authors' analysis steps: It was from reference gene primer amplification that nucleated cell counts were estimated. TCRdb's copy holds only in-frame clones and misses some; the assay was immunoSEQ multiplex PCR. The V and J calls and clone size are taken from that table; D and trimming were inferred from the DNA. The sample records a few hundred thousand clones, 70% to 90% being singletons. This CDR3 region has 15 residues. In germline, CDR1 is LNHDA, CDR2 SQIVND (reference sequence). V lost 3 bases to trimming and J lost 7 bases; unmatched junction nucleotides: 9. The data were taken from a study of blood T cell repertoires in COVID-19.

The V gene is TRBV19, the J gene TRBJ1-1, with TRBD1 matching 9 bases. The receptor comes from a man aged 25 to 40 who had recovered from COVID-19. The material sequenced was PBMCs or T cells enriched from blood (not recorded which). Written as DNA, the CDR3 is TGTGCCAGTAGTATGTGGGTGGGACAGGGTTTTGAAGCTTTCTTT. Protein: CASSMWVGQGFEAFF.